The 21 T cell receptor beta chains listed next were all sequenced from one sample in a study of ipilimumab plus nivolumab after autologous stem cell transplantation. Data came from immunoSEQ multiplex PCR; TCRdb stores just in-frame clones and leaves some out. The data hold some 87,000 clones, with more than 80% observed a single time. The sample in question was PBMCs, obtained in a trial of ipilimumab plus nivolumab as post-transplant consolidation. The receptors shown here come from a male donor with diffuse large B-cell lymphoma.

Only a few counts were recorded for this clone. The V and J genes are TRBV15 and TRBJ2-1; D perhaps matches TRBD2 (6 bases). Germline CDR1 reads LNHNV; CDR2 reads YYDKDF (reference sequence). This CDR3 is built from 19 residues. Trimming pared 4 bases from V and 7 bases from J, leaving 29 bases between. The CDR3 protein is CATSKRVGRIHLTVNEQFF. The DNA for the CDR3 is TGTGCCACCAGCAAGCGGGTGGGAAGGATTCACTTAACCGTAAATGAGCAGTTCTTC.

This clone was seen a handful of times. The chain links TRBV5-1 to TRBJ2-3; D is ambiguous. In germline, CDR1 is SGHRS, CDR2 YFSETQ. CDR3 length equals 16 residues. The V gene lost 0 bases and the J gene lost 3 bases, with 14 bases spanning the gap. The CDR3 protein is CASSLDQAGPTDTQYF. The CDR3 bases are TGCGCCAGCAGCTTGGACCAGGCAGGCCCTACAGATACGCAGTATTTT.

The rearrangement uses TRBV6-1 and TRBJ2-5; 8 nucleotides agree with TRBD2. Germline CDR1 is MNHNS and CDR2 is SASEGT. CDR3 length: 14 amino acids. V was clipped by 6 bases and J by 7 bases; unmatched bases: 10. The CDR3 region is CASRGDSGVGTQYF. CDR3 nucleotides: TGTGCCAGCAGAGGGGATAGCGGGGTGGGGACCCAGTACTTC.

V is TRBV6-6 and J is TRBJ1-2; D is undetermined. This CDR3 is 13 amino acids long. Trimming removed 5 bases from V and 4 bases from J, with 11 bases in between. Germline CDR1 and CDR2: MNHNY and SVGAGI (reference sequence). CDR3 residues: CASSDTYTYGYTF. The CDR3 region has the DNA TGTGCCAGCAGTGATACATATACCTATGGCTACACCTTC.

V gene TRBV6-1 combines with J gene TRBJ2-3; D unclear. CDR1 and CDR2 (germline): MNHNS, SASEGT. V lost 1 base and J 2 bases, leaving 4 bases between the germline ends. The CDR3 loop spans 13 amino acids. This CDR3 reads CASSEGTTDTQYF. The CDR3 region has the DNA TGTGCCAGCAGTGAAGGGACCACAGATACGCAGTATTTT.

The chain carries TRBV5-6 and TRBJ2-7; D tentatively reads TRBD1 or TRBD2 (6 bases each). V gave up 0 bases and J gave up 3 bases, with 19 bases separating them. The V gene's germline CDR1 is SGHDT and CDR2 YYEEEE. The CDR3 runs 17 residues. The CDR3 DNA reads TGTGCCAGCAGCTTGGGATCCGGGGGCGCAACCCTCTACGAGCAGTACTTC. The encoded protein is CASSLGSGGATLYEQYF.

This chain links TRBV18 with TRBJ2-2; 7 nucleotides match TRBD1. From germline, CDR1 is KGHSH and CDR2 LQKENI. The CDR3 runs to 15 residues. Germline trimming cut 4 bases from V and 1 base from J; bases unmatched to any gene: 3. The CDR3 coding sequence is TGTGCCAGCTCACTCCGACAGGGGAACACCGGGGAGCTGTTTTTT. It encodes CASSLRQGNTGELFF. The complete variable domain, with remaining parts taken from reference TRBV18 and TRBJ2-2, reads NAGVMQNPRHLVRRRGQEARLRCSPMKGHSHVYWYRQLPEEGLKFMVYLQKENIIDESGMPKERFSAEFPKEGPSILRIQQVVRGDSAAYFCASSLRQGNTGELFFGEGSRLTVL.

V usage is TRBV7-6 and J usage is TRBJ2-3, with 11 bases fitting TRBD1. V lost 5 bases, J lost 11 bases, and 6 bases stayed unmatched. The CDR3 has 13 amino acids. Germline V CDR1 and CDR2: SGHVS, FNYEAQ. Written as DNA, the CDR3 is TGTGCCAGCAGCCCGCCGGGACAGGGGGTGCAGTATTTT. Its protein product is CASSPPGQGVQYF. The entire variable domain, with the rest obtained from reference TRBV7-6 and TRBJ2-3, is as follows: GAGVSQSPRYKVTKRGQDVALRCDPISGHVSLYWYRQALGQGPEFLTYFNYEAQQDKSGLPNDRFSAERPEGSISTLTIQRTEQRDSAMYRCASSPPGQGVQYFGPGTRLTVL.

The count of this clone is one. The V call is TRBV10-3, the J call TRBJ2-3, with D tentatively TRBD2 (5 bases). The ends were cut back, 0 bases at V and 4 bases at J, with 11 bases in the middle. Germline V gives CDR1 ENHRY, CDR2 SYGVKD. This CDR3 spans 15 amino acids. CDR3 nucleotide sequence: TGTGCCATCAGTGAGTCGACGGGGTACGCAGATACGCAGTATTTT. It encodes CAISESTGYADTQYF.

Written as DNA, the CDR3 is TGTGCCAGCAGCGTAAATACGGGACTAGGGATTGAGCAGTTCTTC. It encodes CASSVNTGLGIEQFF. The chain combines TRBV9 with TRBJ2-1; TRBD2 matches 8 bases. Trimming cost V 1 base and J 9 bases; bases outside gene matches: 9. The CDR3 sequence is 15 residues long. In germline, CDR1 is SGDLS, CDR2 YYNGEE. The full variable domain, completed using reference TRBV9 and TRBJ2-1, is DSGVTQTPKHLITATGQRVTLRCSPRSGDLSVYWYQQSLDQGLQFLIQYYNGEERAKGNILERFSAQQFPDLHSELNLSSLELGDSALYFCASSVNTGLGIEQFFGPGTRLTVL.

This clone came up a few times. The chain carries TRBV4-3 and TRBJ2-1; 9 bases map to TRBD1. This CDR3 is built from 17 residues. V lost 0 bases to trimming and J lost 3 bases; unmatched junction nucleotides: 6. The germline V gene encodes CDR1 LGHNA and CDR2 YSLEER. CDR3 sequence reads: CASSQDSGQGFYNEQFF. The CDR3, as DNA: TGCGCCAGCAGCCAAGATTCGGGACAGGGTTTCTACAATGAGCAGTTCTTC.

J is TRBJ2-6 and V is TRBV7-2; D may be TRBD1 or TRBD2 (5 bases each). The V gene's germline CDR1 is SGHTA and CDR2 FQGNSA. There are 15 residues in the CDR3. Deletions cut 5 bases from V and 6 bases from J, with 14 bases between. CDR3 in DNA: TGTGCCAGCAGCCCGACGTCGGGGACGGCCAACGTCCTGACTTTC. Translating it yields CASSPTSGTANVLTF.

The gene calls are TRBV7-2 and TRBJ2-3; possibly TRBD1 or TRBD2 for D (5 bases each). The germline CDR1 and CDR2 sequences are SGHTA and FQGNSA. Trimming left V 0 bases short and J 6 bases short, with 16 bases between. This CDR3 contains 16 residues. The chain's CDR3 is CASSLASTGRVDTQYF. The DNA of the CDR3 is TGTGCCAGCAGCTTAGCTTCAACGGGGCGCGTGGATACGCAGTATTTT.

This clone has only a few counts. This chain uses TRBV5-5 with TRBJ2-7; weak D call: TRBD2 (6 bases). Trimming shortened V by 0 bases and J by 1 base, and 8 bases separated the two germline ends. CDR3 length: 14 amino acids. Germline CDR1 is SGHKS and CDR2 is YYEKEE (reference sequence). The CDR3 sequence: CASSLGRGSYEQYF. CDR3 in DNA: TGTGCCAGCAGCTTGGGACGGGGGTCCTACGAGCAGTACTTC.

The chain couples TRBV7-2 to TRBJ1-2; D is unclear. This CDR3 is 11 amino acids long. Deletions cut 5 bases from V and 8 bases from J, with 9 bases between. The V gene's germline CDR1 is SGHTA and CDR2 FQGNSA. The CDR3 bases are TGTGCCAGCAGCCCTAGAGCCGGCTACACCTTC. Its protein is CASSPRAGYTF.

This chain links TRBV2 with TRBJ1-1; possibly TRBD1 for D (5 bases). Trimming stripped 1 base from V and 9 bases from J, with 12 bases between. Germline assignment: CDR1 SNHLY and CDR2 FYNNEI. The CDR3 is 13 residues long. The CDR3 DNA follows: TGTGCCAGCAGTGAAGAGAGGGGTGAAAAAGCTTTCTTT. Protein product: CASSEERGEKAFF.

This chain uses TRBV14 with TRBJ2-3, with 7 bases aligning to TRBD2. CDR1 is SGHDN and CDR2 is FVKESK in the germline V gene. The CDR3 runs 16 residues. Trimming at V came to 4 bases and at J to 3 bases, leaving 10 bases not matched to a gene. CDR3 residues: CASSLWGGSSTDTQYF. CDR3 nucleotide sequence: TGTGCCAGCAGCCTGTGGGGGGGGTCATCGACAGATACGCAGTATTTT.

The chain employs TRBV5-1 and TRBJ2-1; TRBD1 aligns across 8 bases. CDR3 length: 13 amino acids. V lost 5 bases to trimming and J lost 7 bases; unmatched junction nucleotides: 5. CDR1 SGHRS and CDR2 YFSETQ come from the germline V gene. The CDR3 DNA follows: TGCGCCAGCAGTCGGACAGGGTTGAATGAGCAGTTCTTC. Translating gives CASSRTGLNEQFF.

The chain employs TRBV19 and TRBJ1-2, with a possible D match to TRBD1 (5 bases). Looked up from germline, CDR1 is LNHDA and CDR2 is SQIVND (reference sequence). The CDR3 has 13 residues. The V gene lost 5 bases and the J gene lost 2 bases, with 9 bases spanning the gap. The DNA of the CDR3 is TGTGCCAGTAGTTCCGGGGCGAACTATGGCTACACCTTC. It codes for CASSSGANYGYTF. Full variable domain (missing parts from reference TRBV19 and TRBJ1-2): DGGITQSPKYLFRKEGQNVTLSCEQNLNHDAMYWYRQDPGQGLRLIYYSQIVNDFQKGDIAEGYSVSREKKESFPLTVTSAQKNPTAFYLCASSSGANYGYTFGSGTRLTVV.

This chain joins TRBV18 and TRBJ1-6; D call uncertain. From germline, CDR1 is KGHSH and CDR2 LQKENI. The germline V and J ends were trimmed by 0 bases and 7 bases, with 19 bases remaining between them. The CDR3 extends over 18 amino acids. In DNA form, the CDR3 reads TGTGCCAGCTCACCACCCACCCCGACATTTCGGGCAAATTCACCCCTCCACTTT. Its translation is CASSPPTPTFRANSPLHF.

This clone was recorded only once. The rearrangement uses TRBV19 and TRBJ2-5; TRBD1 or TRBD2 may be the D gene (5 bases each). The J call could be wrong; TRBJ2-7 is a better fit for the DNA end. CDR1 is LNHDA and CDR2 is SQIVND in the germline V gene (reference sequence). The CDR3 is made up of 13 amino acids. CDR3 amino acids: CATRETDAYEQYF. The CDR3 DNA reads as TGTGCCACTAGGGAGACAGACGCCTACGAGCAGTACTTC.